This T cell receptor beta chain was recovered during a study of T cell responses to AZD1222 COVID-19 vaccine. Study-level background: Pooled samples include second doses given at about 4 or 12 weeks. Study-level findings and limits: Repertoire collection took place solely once the T cell response had peaked. Baseline serology detected seropositivity in only six AZD1222 recipients. There were vaccine-associated CD4 TCRs across spike, dominant at 160-218 and 743-854.

CDR1 and CDR2 from the germline V gene are KGHSH and LQKENI. Trimming took off 8 bases at V and 1 base at J, with 21 bases between the two ends. The CDR3 extends over 17 amino acids. Remarks on this clone: Its antigen is not identified.

Generated by immunoSEQ multiplex PCR, the TCRdb table keeps only in-frame clones and is missing some. Here the sample spans roughly 110,000 clones, 85% to 90% being singletons. The starting material was peripheral blood, obtained on day 0 of AZD1222 vaccination. The clonotype originates from an adult in good health. The rearrangement links TRBV18 to TRBJ1-3; D gene uncertain. The CDR3 bases are TGTGCCAGCGCGAACCAGTTGTCAGTAAGATCTGGAAACACCATATATTTT. Its translation: CASANQLSVRSGNTIYF.